This T cell receptor beta chain was documented in a study of T cell responses to AZD1222 COVID-19 vaccine (dated by TCRdb to 2020 to 2023). Background on the whole study: A total of approximately 250 trial participants underwent TCR sequencing, of whom nearly 210 had received two doses of AZD1222 and about 25 had received two doses of the MenACWY control vaccine. Trial participants were enrolled by age into subgroups of 18-55, 56-69 and 70-plus years, and around 150, 29 and 61 TCR-sequenced participants, respectively, were included in these subgroups. Results the study describes overall, beyond this receptor: No day 14 peak-response samples were available, so repertoires were characterized only after the peak T cell response. The vaccine-associated CD4 TCRs covered the entire spike protein, and the dominant responses fell in regions 160-218 and 743-854. In the small 56-69-year group, the increase in depth fell short of significance, most likely because of low power. Nearly half of unique spike-specific TCRs reportedly recognized epitopes outside regions mutated in the B.1.351 and B.1.1.7 variants. Participants were mostly white British and included more females than males, and it was suggested by the authors that clonal diversity may have been underestimated. Conclusions about previously exposed vaccinees are limited because only six or seven AZD1222 recipients were SARS-CoV-2 seropositive at baseline. After two AZD1222 doses, spike-specific TCR breadth and depth were significantly higher than at day 0 and than in MenACWY recipients.

The CDR3 regions of human TCRbeta chains were analyzed by immunosequencing. Under the source paper's analysis protocol: Repertoire TCRs were checked for matches against a reference library of SARS-CoV-2-specific TCRs that had been generated using the MIRA antigen-specificity platform. Breadth meant the fraction of unique TCRs that were SARS-CoV-2-associated, whereas depth meant the fraction of total T cells that were SARS-CoV-2-associated. Using the MIRA data, each spike-specific TCR was assigned both to the spike region to which the TCR was reactive and to a CD4 or CD8 class. Log10-transformed breadth and depth values were compared by one-way ANOVA with Sidak's multiple comparisons tests. Imported from immuneACCESS, the table was reduced by TCRdb to in-frame sequences with V and J called. These copies leave out some clones; in studies compared against another copy, an unresolved V gene accounts for under half, and the cause of the remainder is not known. That table supplies the V and J calls and clone size; D and trimming were determined from the DNA. A total of 150,000 to 160,000 clones appear in this sample, 85% to 90% of them only once. 5.5% of the sample belongs to the ten largest clones.

Note on this clone: No antigen is known for it. No base qualities exist here, and no much larger clone lies one base off it.

Taken with the paper, the label for time point translates to: baseline before first vaccination. The treatment or condition label, read with the paper, signifies: meningococcal conjugate vaccine given as trial control. Vaccinee samples were obtained from the UK trials COV001 and COV002, which included a single-blind randomized controlled phase 2/3 trial of AZD1222 (ChAdOx1 nCoV-19) in healthy adults. For TCRbeta chain sequencing, PBMC samples were collected from trial participants at day 0 and at day 28 after the second dose. From the cysteine up to the phenylalanine, the CDR3 has a length of 12 residues. Of the read, only the CDR3 DNA is kept; its 36 bases are in frame from base 1. In the germline V gene (reference sequence), CDR1 corresponds to MNHEY and CDR2 to SMNVEV. Trimming takes 3 bases from V and 3 bases from J, and the germline ends sit 3 bases apart.

Source: peripheral blood, taken on day 0 of MenACWY control vaccination. The clonotype was recovered from an adult in good health. The sequence is built from TRBV27 and TRBJ1-5, with no confidently assigned D gene. The nucleotides are TGTGCCAGCAGTTTCCCCAATCAGCCCCAGCATTTT. It specifies CASSFPNQPQHF.